The next 29 T cell receptor beta chains were all read from a single sample in a study of siplizumab effects on memory and regulatory T cells. Antigen specificity for these receptors is unknown. Sequencing used immunoSEQ multiplex PCR; TCRdb keeps in-frame clones, though not all of them. The sample has about 500 clones; approximately 72% are singletons. The mixed lymphocyte reaction cells were cocultured at 37°C for roughly six days. What was sequenced was CFSE-low (dividing) CD8+ T cells sorted from an allogeneic mixed lymphocyte reaction. The receptors originated from a human donor in good health; the cells came from an allogeneic mixed lymphocyte reaction. Some clones in this sample may be carry-over from other donors' samples.

This clone appeared a few times. The chain recombines TRBV27 with TRBJ2-1, with TRBD2 matching over 12 bases. From germline, CDR1 is MNHEY and CDR2 SMNVEV (reference sequence). The V and J ends lost 2 bases and 4 bases, in that order; junction bases with no gene match: 0. CDR3 length: 15 residues. CDR3 bases: TGTGCCAGCAGTTTAGGGACTAGCGGGTACAATGAGCAGTTCTTC. Amino acid sequence: CASSLGTSGYNEQFF.

The chain couples TRBV6-5 to TRBJ2-7; D possibly corresponds to TRBD2 (6 bases). This CDR3 spans 14 amino acids. Germline-derived CDR1 and CDR2 are MNHEY and SVGAGI. Trimming took 0 bases from V and 1 from J, leaving 7 bases between them. This CDR3 reads CASSYSGGSYEQYF. The CDR3 DNA reads TGTGCCAGCAGTTACTCCGGAGGGTCCTACGAGCAGTACTTC.

This clone was seen a handful of times. In DNA form, the CDR3 reads TGTGCCAGCAGCCTCGGGGCAGGGAACTACGAGCAGTACTTC. Its protein is CASSLGAGNYEQYF. The gene calls are TRBV7-3 and TRBJ2-7; the D call may be TRBD1 or TRBD2 (5 bases each). The V end was cut by 5 bases, the J end by 3 bases, with 14 bases between. The CDR3 covers 14 residues. CDR1 is SGHTA, CDR2 FQGTGA, per germline.

This clone qualifies as large (0.1 to 1%). The CDR3 DNA is TGTGCCAGCAGCACCTCCGGGACGACCGCAACCCGCTCCTACGAGCAGTACTTC. Protein product: CASSTSGTTATRSYEQYF. V gene TRBV5-8 combines with J gene TRBJ2-7, with D perhaps matching TRBD1 or TRBD2 (5 bases each). CDR3 length equals 18 residues. Trimming left V 4 bases short and J 0 bases short, with 23 bases between. Germline-derived CDR1 and CDR2 are SGHTS and YDEGEE.

The chain is built from TRBV28 and TRBJ2-7; the match to TRBD2 covers 8 bases. CDR3 length equals 14 residues. V gave up 6 bases and J gave up 2 bases; unmatched junction bases: 6. The germline CDR1 and CDR2 sequences are MDHEN and SYDVKM. In nucleotides, the CDR3 is TGTGCCAGCAGCTACGGGAGGGGGGCCTACGAGCAGTACTTC. It is translated as CASSYGRGAYEQYF.

On this clone itself: A read error may produce the germline difference seen at one junction end. The genes are TRBV13 and TRBJ1-1, with D tentatively TRBD1 (6 bases). Germline assignment: CDR1 PRHDT and CDR2 FYEKMQ (reference sequence). The CDR3 spans 15 residues. CDR3 residues: CASSLGEGVKTEAFF. CDR3 nucleotides: TGTGCCAGCAGCTTAGGAGAGGGGGTGAAGACTGAAGCTTTCTTT.

This clone was found a few times. The chain couples TRBV7-9 to TRBJ2-2; D ambiguous. Germline V gene sequence: CDR1 SEHNR, CDR2 FQNEAQ (reference sequence). Trimming took 5 bases from V and 13 from J, leaving 11 bases between them. The CDR3 has 11 amino acids. The DNA for the CDR3 is TGTGCCAGCAGCCCTTCCTTGGGGCTGTTTTTT. As protein: CASSPSLGLFF.

The rearrangement uses TRBV28 and TRBJ2-2; perhaps TRBD2 as D (6 bases). Trimming stripped 5 bases from V and 6 bases from J, with 13 bases between. The CDR3 is 14 amino acids. The germline V gene encodes CDR1 MDHEN and CDR2 SYDVKM. The CDR3 region has the DNA TGTGCCAGCAGTCCCAGACTAGTTCCCGGGGAGCTGTTTTTT. It is translated as CASSPRLVPGELFF. The entire variable domain, with the rest obtained from reference TRBV28 and TRBJ2-2, is as follows: DVKVTQSSRYLVKRTGEKVFLECVQDMDHENMFWYRQDPGLGLRLIYFSYDVKMKEKGDIPEGYSVSREKKERFSLILESASTNQTSMYLCASSPRLVPGELFFGEGSRLTVL.

The chain links TRBV27 to TRBJ2-1, with D hard to call. Germline CDR1 and CDR2: MNHEY and SMNVEV (reference sequence). Trimming stripped 7 bases from V and 2 bases from J, with 9 bases between. The CDR3 runs to 13 residues. CDR3 in DNA: TGTGCCAGCACATCGACGACCTACAATGAGCAGTTCTTC. Translating gives CASTSTTYNEQFF.

In nucleotides, the CDR3 is TGTGCCAGCAGTTTAGGGACTACCTCCTACAATGAGCAGTTCTTC. This sequence encodes CASSLGTTSYNEQFF. The chain links TRBV27 to TRBJ2-1; 7 bases line up with TRBD2. Per germline, CDR1 MNHEY and CDR2 SMNVEV (reference sequence). V was clipped by 2 bases and J by 0 bases; unmatched bases: 1. The CDR3 contains 15 residues.

The chain has TRBV7-9 and TRBJ2-3, with a weak D call TRBD2 (6 bases). The CDR3 extends over 16 amino acids. Trimming stripped 5 bases from V and 1 base from J, with 16 bases between. Germline V lookup: CDR1 SEHNR, CDR2 FQNEAQ (reference sequence). CDR3 in amino acids: CASSDLREYRTDTQYF. For the CDR3, the DNA is TGTGCCAGCAGCGACCTTCGGGAGTACCGCACAGATACGCAGTATTTT.

In its sample, this clone is large. The rearrangement uses TRBV5-6 and TRBJ2-1, with a weak D call TRBD1 (5 bases). Germline CDR1 reads SGHDT; CDR2 reads YYEEEE. The V end was cut by 2 bases, the J end by 9 bases, with 18 bases between. CDR3 length: 15 residues. CDR3 sequence reads: CASSFRALQGGEQFF. In DNA, the CDR3 is TGTGCCAGCAGCTTCAGAGCGCTCCAGGGTGGTGAGCAGTTCTTC.

The J gene is TRBJ2-7, the V gene TRBV5-1; 8 positions match TRBD2. The CDR3 totals 11 residues. Germline CDR1 reads SGHRS; CDR2 reads YFSETQ. Trimming took 7 bases from V and 7 from J; bases not matched to a gene: 4. CDR3 in amino acids: CASGGGMEQYF. The CDR3 DNA reads as TGCGCCAGCGGCGGGGGGATGGAGCAGTACTTC.

This chain joins TRBV10-2 and TRBJ2-7, with 11 bases fitting TRBD2. The length of the CDR3 is 13 residues. The V and J ends lost 6 bases and 3 bases, in that order; junction bases with no gene match: 1. Germline V gene lookup returns CDR1 WSHSY and CDR2 SAAADI. CDR3 protein: CASSLAGGYEQYF. In DNA form, the CDR3 reads TGCGCCAGCAGCCTAGCGGGGGGCTACGAGCAGTACTTC.

The V and J genes are TRBV5-5 and TRBJ2-2, with D uncertain. The V gene's germline CDR1 is SGHKS and CDR2 YYEKEE (reference sequence). The V and J ends lost 0 bases and 3 bases respectively, with 15 bases between them. The CDR3 is 17 residues long. CDR3 residues: CASSLALPGDDTGELFF. The DNA for the CDR3 is TGTGCCAGCAGCTTGGCCCTGCCCGGCGATGACACCGGGGAGCTGTTTTTT.

This chain joins TRBV6-5 and TRBJ2-7; D is perhaps TRBD1 or TRBD2 (5 bases each). CDR1 MNHEY and CDR2 SVGAGI come from the germline V gene. Trimming left V 5 bases short and J 2 bases short, with 13 bases between. This CDR3 spans 14 amino acids. The CDR3: CASSPGRGAYEQYF. For the CDR3, the DNA is TGTGCCAGCAGTCCAGGACGGGGCGCCTACGAGCAGTACTTC.

V is TRBV19 and J is TRBJ2-2, with TRBD2 identical over 13 bases. V shed 4 bases and J 7 bases; nucleotides not matched to a gene: 6. CDR1 and CDR2 (germline): LNHDA, SQIVND (reference sequence). The CDR3 loop spans 16 amino acids. The CDR3 loop reads CASSTGLAGVNGELFF. The DNA for the CDR3 is TGTGCCAGTAGTACCGGACTAGCGGGAGTGAACGGGGAGCTGTTTTTT.

In this sample, this clone turned up a few times. The chain combines TRBV2 with TRBJ2-7; TRBD2 is a possible D gene (5 bases). V was pared by 4 bases and J by 3 bases, with 13 bases between. Germline assignment: CDR1 SNHLY and CDR2 FYNNEI. The CDR3 is 14 amino acids. CDR3: CASSAWTGNYEQYF. The DNA for the CDR3 is TGTGCCAGCAGTGCGTGGACTGGTAACTACGAGCAGTACTTC. Full variable domain (outside the CDR3, taken from reference TRBV2 and TRBJ2-7): EPEVTQTPSHQVTQMGQEVILRCVPISNHLYFYWYRQILGQKVEFLVSFYNNEISEKSEIFDDQFSVERPDGSNFTLKIRSTKLEDSAMYFCASSAWTGNYEQYFGPGTRLTVT.

This clone was seen only a few times. The V and J genes are TRBV2 and TRBJ1-4; D gene unclear. V was pared by 1 base and J by 8 bases, with 2 bases between. Germline lookup yields CDR1 SNHLY and CDR2 FYNNEI. CDR3 length: 11 amino acids. The CDR3 coding sequence is TGTGCCAGCAGTGAAGACGAAAAACTGTTTTTT. Translating it yields CASSEDEKLFF.

This sequence joins TRBV7-9 and TRBJ2-7; a possible D gene is TRBD2 (6 bases). CDR1 and CDR2 (germline): SEHNR, FQNEAQ (reference sequence). This CDR3 region has 14 residues. Trimming pared 3 bases from V and 5 bases from J, leaving 14 bases between. CDR3 in DNA: TGTGCCAGCAGCTTCGGTTCTAGCGCCCACGAGCAGTACTTC. Its translation is CASSFGSSAHEQYF. The complete variable domain, with remaining parts taken from reference TRBV7-9 and TRBJ2-7, reads DTGVSQNPRHKITKRGQNVTFRCDPISEHNRLYWYRQTLGQGPEFLTYFQNEAQLEKSRLLSDRFSAERPKGSFSTLEIQRTEQGDSAMYLCASSFGSSAHEQYFGPGTRLTVT.

The chain couples TRBV19 to TRBJ1-5; no firm D call. This CDR3 has 12 amino acids. V was shortened by 7 bases and J by 7 bases, with 11 bases between the two germline ends. CDR1 and CDR2 (germline): LNHDA, SQIVND (reference sequence). The CDR3 DNA reads as TGTGCCAGTAATAGTCCGGCGCAGCCCCAGCATTTT. Protein sequence: CASNSPAQPQHF.

V usage is TRBV14 and J usage is TRBJ1-2, with D unresolved. The CDR3 consists of 14 residues. V lost 1 base and J 0 bases, leaving 6 bases between the germline ends. CDR1 is SGHDN, CDR2 FVKESK, per germline. The CDR3: CASSQGGPNYGYTF. The CDR3 DNA follows: TGTGCCAGCAGCCAAGGAGGCCCTAACTATGGCTACACCTTC.

This clone was recorded only once. J is TRBJ2-6 and V is TRBV30; D is ambiguous. Deletions cut 5 bases from V and 5 bases from J, with 16 bases between. The CDR3 sequence is 15 residues long. The germline V gene encodes CDR1 GTSNPN and CDR2 SVGIG (reference sequence). DNA of the CDR3: TGTGCCTGGCCACCTTGGCGTAGTCGGGCCAACGTCCTGACTTTC. Translating it yields CAWPPWRSRANVLTF. Combining the CDR3 with reference TRBV30 and TRBJ2-6 gives the whole variable domain SQTIHQWPATLVQPVGSPLSLECTVEGTSNPNLYWYRQAAGRGLQLLFYSVGIGQISSEVPQNLSASRPQDRQFILSSKKLLLSDSGFYLCAWPPWRSRANVLTFGAGSRLTVL.

V and J are TRBV7-9 and TRBJ2-3; D might be TRBD1 or TRBD2, each matching 5 bases. The CDR3 is 15 residues long. V was clipped by 2 bases and J by 6 bases, with 15 bases between them. Germline V CDR1 and CDR2: SEHNR, FQNEAQ (reference sequence). Here the CDR3 reads CASSLQHLGTDTQYF. CDR3 coding DNA: TGTGCCAGCAGCTTACAGCACCTTGGGACCGATACGCAGTATTTT. The full variable domain, in which reference TRBV7-9 and TRBJ2-3 provide the parts outside the CDR3, is DTGVSQNPRHKITKRGQNVTFRCDPISEHNRLYWYRQTLGQGPEFLTYFQNEAQLEKSRLLSDRFSAERPKGSFSTLEIQRTEQGDSAMYLCASSLQHLGTDTQYFGPGTRLTVL.

The V call is TRBV15, the J call TRBJ2-5; TRBD2 matches at 11 bases. Trimming cost V 0 bases and J 2 bases; bases outside gene matches: 5. The CDR3 loop spans 17 amino acids. Looked up from germline, CDR1 is LNHNV and CDR2 is YYDKDF (reference sequence). CDR3 nucleotides: TGTGCCACCAGCAGAGATTGGCTAGCGGGAGGACAAGAGACCCAGTACTTC. Translation gives CATSRDWLAGGQETQYF.

This chain links TRBV27 with TRBJ2-7; tentative D call: TRBD2 (5 bases). CDR1 and CDR2 (germline): MNHEY, SMNVEV (reference sequence). The CDR3 is made up of 14 amino acids. V was pared by 2 bases and J by 6 bases, with 14 bases between. The CDR3 DNA follows: TGTGCCAGCAGTTTAGCGGTCGGGGTTAGCGAGCAGTACTTC. Protein sequence: CASSLAVGVSEQYF.

The rearrangement uses TRBV28 and TRBJ2-1; 14 nucleotides match TRBD2. Trimming removed 2 bases from V and 5 bases from J; junction bases left unmatched: 17. The CDR3 has 21 residues. Germline V lookup: CDR1 MDHEN, CDR2 SYDVKM. CDR3 bases: TGTGCCAGCAGTTTAATTACCGGGACTAGCGGGAGATTGGGGCCCAACAATGAGCAGTTCTTC. This codes for CASSLITGTSGRLGPNNEQFF. The whole variable domain, filled in from reference TRBV28 and TRBJ2-1, reads DVKVTQSSRYLVKRTGEKVFLECVQDMDHENMFWYRQDPGLGLRLIYFSYDVKMKEKGDIPEGYSVSREKKERFSLILESASTNQTSMYLCASSLITGTSGRLGPNNEQFFGPGTRLTVL.

This sequence joins TRBV2 and TRBJ1-3; TRBD1 might be the D (6 bases). Trimming pared 6 bases from V and 0 bases from J, leaving 12 bases between. CDR3 length equals 15 residues. The V gene's germline CDR1 is SNHLY and CDR2 FYNNEI. The CDR3 bases are TGTGCCAGCAGGGAGGACAGTAGCTCTGGAAACACCATATATTTT. Encoded protein: CASREDSSSGNTIYF.

This sequence joins TRBV10-2 and TRBJ2-7; no clear D. Trimming shortened V by 0 bases and J by 3 bases, and 15 bases separated the two germline ends. The CDR3 covers 16 residues. The germline gives CDR1 WSHSY, CDR2 SAAADI. This CDR3 is CASSESPGTARYEQYF. For the CDR3, the DNA is TGCGCCAGCAGTGAGTCCCCGGGTACAGCCCGCTACGAGCAGTACTTC.